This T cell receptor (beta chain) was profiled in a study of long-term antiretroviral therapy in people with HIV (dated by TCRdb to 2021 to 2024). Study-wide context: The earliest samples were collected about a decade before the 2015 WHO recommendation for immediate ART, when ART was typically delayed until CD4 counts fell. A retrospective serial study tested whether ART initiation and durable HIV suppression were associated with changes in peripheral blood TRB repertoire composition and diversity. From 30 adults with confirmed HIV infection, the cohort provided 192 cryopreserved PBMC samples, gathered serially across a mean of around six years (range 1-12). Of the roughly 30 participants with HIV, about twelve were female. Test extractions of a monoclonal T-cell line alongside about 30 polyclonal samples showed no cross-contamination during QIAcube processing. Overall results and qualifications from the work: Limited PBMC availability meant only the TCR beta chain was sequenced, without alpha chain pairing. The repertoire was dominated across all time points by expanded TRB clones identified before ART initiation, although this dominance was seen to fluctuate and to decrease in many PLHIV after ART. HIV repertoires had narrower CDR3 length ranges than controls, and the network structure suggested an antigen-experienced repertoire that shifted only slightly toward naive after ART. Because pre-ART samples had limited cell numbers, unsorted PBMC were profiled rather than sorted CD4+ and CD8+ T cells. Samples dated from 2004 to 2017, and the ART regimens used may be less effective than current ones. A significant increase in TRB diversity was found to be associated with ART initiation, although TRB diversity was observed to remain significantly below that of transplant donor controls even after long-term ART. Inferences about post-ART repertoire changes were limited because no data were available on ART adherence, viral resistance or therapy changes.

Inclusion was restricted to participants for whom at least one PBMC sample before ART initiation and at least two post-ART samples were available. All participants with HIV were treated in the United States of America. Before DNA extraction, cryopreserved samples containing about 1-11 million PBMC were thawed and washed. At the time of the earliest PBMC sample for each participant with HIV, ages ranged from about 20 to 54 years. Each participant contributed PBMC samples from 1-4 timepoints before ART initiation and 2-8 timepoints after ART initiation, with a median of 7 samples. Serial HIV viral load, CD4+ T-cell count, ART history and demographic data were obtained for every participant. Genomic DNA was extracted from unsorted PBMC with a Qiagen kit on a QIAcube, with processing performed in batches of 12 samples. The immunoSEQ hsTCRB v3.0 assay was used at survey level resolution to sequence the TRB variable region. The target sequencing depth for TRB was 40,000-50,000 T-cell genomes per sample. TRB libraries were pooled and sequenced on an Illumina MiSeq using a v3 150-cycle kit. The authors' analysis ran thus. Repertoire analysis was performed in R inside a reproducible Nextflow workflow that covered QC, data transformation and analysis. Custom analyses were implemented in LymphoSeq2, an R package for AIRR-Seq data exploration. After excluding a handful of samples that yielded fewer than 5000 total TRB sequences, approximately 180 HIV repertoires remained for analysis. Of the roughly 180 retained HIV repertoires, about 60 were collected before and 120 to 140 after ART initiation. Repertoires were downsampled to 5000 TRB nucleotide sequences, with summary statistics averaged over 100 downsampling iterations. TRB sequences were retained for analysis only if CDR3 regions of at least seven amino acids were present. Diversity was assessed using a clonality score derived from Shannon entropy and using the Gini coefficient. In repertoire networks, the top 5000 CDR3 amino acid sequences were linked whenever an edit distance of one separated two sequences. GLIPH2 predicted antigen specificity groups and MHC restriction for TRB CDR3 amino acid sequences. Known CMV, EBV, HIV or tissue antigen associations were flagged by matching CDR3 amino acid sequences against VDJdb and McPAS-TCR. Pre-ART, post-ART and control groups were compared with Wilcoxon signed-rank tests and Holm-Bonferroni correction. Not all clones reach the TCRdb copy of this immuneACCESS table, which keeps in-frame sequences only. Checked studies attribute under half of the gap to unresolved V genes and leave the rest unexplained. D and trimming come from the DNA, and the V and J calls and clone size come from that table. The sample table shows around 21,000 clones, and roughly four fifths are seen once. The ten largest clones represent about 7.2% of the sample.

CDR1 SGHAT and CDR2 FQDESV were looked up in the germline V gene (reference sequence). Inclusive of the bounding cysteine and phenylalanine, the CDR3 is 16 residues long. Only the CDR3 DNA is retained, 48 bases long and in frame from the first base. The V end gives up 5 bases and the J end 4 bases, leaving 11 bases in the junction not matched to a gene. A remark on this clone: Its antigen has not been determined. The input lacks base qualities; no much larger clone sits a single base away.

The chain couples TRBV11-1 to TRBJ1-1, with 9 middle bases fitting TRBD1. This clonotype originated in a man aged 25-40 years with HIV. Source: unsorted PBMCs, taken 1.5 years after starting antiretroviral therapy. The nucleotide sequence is TGTGCCAGCAGCCCCCGGGACAGGGAGAAGTCCACTGAAGCTTTCTTT. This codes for CASSPRDREKSTEAFF. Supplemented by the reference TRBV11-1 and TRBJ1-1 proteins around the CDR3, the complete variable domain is EAEVAQSPRYKITEKSQAVAFWCDPISGHATLYWYRQILGQGPELLVQFQDESVVDDSQLPKDRFSAERLKGVDSTLKIQPAELGDSAMYLCASSPRDREKSTEAFFGQGTRLTVV.